The 29 T cell receptor beta chains below come from one sample, sequenced in a study of blood T cell repertoires in COVID-19. Repertoires were generated with immunoSEQ multiplex PCR, while TCRdb's copy carries only in-frame clones and drops some. Among nearly 200,000 clones listed, around 80% were seen once. Sequencing was carried out using peripheral blood. All receptors derive from a human donor in a cohort sampled during active COVID-19.

This chain connects TRBV27 to TRBJ1-2; 8 bases agree with TRBD1. CDR1 is MNHEY and CDR2 is SMNVEV in the germline V gene (reference sequence). J was trimmed by 8 bases and V by 3 bases; bases with no gene match: 8. The CDR3 runs to 14 residues. This CDR3 reads CASSFDRGVGGYTF. The CDR3 bases are TGTGCCAGCAGTTTTGACAGGGGAGTGGGGGGCTACACCTTC.

The chain employs TRBV28 and TRBJ1-3, with no clear D. V was trimmed by 3 bases and J by 4 bases, leaving 10 bases between them. CDR1 MDHEN and CDR2 SYDVKM come from the germline V gene. The CDR3 is made up of 14 amino acids. CDR3 bases: TGTGCCAGCAGTTTCTCCGGGGAAGGAAACACCATATATTTT. This sequence encodes CASSFSGEGNTIYF.

The CDR3 protein is CASSLGQATPTYEQYF. CDR3 DNA: TGTGCCAGCAGCCTGGGACAGGCCACCCCGACCTACGAGCAGTACTTC. The genes are TRBV3-1 (or the pseudogene TRBV3-2) and TRBJ2-7; TRBD1 agrees at 8 bases. The germline gives CDR1 LGHDT, CDR2 YNNKEL (reference sequence). There are 16 residues in the CDR3. Germline trimming cut 4 bases from V and 2 bases from J; bases unmatched to any gene: 10.

In its sample, this clone was seen once. The genes are TRBV6-1 and TRBJ2-2; 10 bases are shared with TRBD1. The V segment lost 3 bases and the J segment 2 bases; nucleotides outside the gene matches: 3. The CDR3 contains 16 residues. Germline V gene lookup returns CDR1 MNHNS and CDR2 SASEGT. The CDR3 region is CASSERTGGNTGELFF. The CDR3 DNA is TGTGCCAGCAGTGAGAGGACAGGGGGAAACACCGGGGAGCTGTTTTTT.

This clone was seen a few times. This chain joins TRBV6-6 and TRBJ1-5; no definite D call. The CDR3 is made up of 15 amino acids. Trimming cost V 2 bases and J 1 base, with 9 bases left between them. CDR1 is MNHNY, CDR2 SVGAGI, per germline (reference sequence). This CDR3 is CASSYSAGSNQPQHF. The CDR3 DNA reads TGTGCCAGCAGTTACAGCGCGGGGAGCAATCAGCCCCAGCATTTT.

The chain is built from TRBV30 and TRBJ2-5; maybe TRBD1 (7 bases). Germline-derived CDR1 and CDR2 are GTSNPN and SVGIG (reference sequence). The CDR3 loop spans 14 amino acids. V lost 2 bases and J 5 bases, leaving 15 bases between the germline ends. The CDR3 coding sequence is TGTGCCTGGAGTCCCCTGGCAGGGGGGGAGACCCAGTACTTC. This sequence encodes CAWSPLAGGETQYF.

The chain is built from TRBV11-2 and TRBJ2-6; D is uncertain. Per the germline V gene, CDR1 is SGHAT and CDR2 is FQNNGV. The V end lost 0 bases, the J end lost 0 bases, and 3 bases lay between the germline ends. The CDR3 is made up of 15 amino acids. Here the CDR3 DNA reads TGTGCCAGCAGCTTAGACTTCTCTGGGGCCAACGTCCTGACTTTC. Translating it yields CASSLDFSGANVLTF.

This clone has only a few counts. V is TRBV7-2 and J is TRBJ1-3; D is uncertain. Deletions cut 5 bases from V and 4 bases from J, with 12 bases between. Germline values: CDR1 SGHTA, CDR2 FQGNSA. The CDR3 runs 14 residues. Here the CDR3 DNA reads TGTGCCAGCAGCCTTGGTACGGTCGGAAACACCATATATTTT. This gives the protein CASSLGTVGNTIYF.

The CDR3 DNA sequence: TGCGCCAGCAGCTATACCGGGACTAGCGAGACCCAGTACTTC. Translating it yields CASSYTGTSETQYF. J is TRBJ2-5 and V is TRBV5-1, with TRBD2 identical over 9 bases. Germline CDR1 reads SGHRS; CDR2 reads YFSETQ. The V and J ends lost 3 bases and 5 bases, in that order; junction bases with no gene match: 5. The CDR3 consists of 14 residues.

This clone was detected a few times. This sequence joins TRBV6-2 or TRBV6-3 and TRBJ1-2; D is unresolved. The V and J ends lost 5 bases and 4 bases respectively, with 14 bases between them. There are 14 residues in the CDR3. The germline CDR1 and CDR2 sequences are MNHEY and SVGEGT. This CDR3 is CASSKGAIGYGYTF. The CDR3 region has the DNA TGTGCCAGCAGTAAGGGAGCTATTGGCTATGGCTACACCTTC.

This chain links TRBV28 with TRBJ1-2, with 7 bases that match TRBD1. This CDR3 has 14 amino acids. V was clipped by 7 bases and J by 5 bases; unmatched bases: 10. The germline gives CDR1 MDHEN, CDR2 SYDVKM. The CDR3 region is CASKNDRVVYGYTF. The CDR3 DNA reads TGTGCCAGCAAAAACGACAGGGTAGTTTATGGCTACACCTTC.

The chain uses TRBV6-6 and TRBJ2-1; 7 bases line up with TRBD2. Germline V gene data show CDR1 as MNHNY and CDR2 as SVGAGI (reference sequence). V was clipped by 5 bases and J by 0 bases; unmatched bases: 10. CDR3 length: 17 residues. The CDR3 reads CASSLTSAFTSYNEQFF. The CDR3, as DNA: TGTGCCAGCAGTCTTACTAGCGCCTTTACCTCCTACAATGAGCAGTTCTTC.

The chain uses TRBV28 and TRBJ1-1, with TRBD1 as a possible D gene (5 bases). CDR1 MDHEN and CDR2 SYDVKM come from the germline V gene. The CDR3 has 13 residues. V shed 6 bases and J shed 0 bases, with 8 bases lying between them. The CDR3 here is CASRGVLNTEAFF. CDR3 nucleotide sequence: TGTGCCAGCAGAGGGGTCCTGAACACTGAAGCTTTCTTT.

The sample holds a few counts of this clone. The rearrangement uses TRBV5-1 and TRBJ2-7, with a possible D match to TRBD1 (6 bases). Germline CDR1 SGHRS, CDR2 YFSETQ. The CDR3 sequence is 13 residues long. Trimming cost V 4 bases and J 6 bases, with 14 bases left between them. The CDR3 DNA sequence: TGCGCCAGCAGCCTAACGACAGGTTTCGAGCAGTACTTC. Amino acids: CASSLTTGFEQYF.

The CDR3 DNA reads TGTGCCAGCACCCAGCCGGGGGAGCCCCAGCATTTT. Translating gives CASTQPGEPQHF. The chain joins TRBV6-1 to TRBJ1-5; weak D call: TRBD1 (5 bases). Trimming left V 7 bases short and J 8 bases short, with 12 bases between. Germline CDR1 and CDR2: MNHNS and SASEGT. The CDR3 length is 12 residues.

CDR3 sequence: CASSRPARRSNEQFF. The CDR3 bases are TGTGCCAGCAGTCGCCCCGCTAGACGTAGCAATGAGCAGTTCTTC. The V and J genes are TRBV6-5 and TRBJ2-1; D ambiguous. The CDR3 has 15 amino acids. Germline CDR1 is MNHEY and CDR2 is SVGAGI. Trimming removed 5 bases from V and 6 bases from J, with 17 bases in between.

This rearrangement joins TRBV7-2 to TRBJ2-3, with D possibly TRBD1 on 6 matching bases. Germline loops: CDR1 SGHTA, CDR2 FQGNSA. The germline V and J ends were trimmed by 3 bases and 2 bases, with 12 bases remaining between them. This CDR3 comprises 15 residues. This CDR3 is CASSFRGGATDTQYF. The CDR3 DNA follows: TGTGCCAGCAGCTTCCGAGGGGGAGCCACAGATACGCAGTATTTT.

This clone occurred once. The chain couples TRBV2 to TRBJ2-1; possible D gene TRBD2, 5 bases. V lost 4 bases and J lost 5, with 12 bases in between. CDR1 SNHLY and CDR2 FYNNEI come from the germline V gene. The CDR3 runs to 14 residues. CDR3 region: CASSGETKHNEQFF. The CDR3 DNA follows: TGTGCCAGCAGTGGGGAGACAAAGCACAATGAGCAGTTCTTC.

The chain is built from TRBV2 and TRBJ1-2; weak D call: TRBD1 (6 bases). Looked up from germline, CDR1 is SNHLY and CDR2 is FYNNEI. Between the trimmed V and J ends, which lost 10 bases and 4 bases, there was a span of 19 bases. CDR3 size: 14 residues. CDR3: CATTLGGLSYGYTF. The CDR3 DNA is TGTGCCACTACGTTGGGGGGGCTAAGCTATGGCTACACCTTC.

The chain has TRBV11-2 and TRBJ2-1; 8 bases are a match to TRBD1. Per the germline V gene, CDR1 is SGHAT and CDR2 is FQNNGV. Germline trimming cut 1 base from V and 2 bases from J; bases unmatched to any gene: 7. The CDR3 is 17 residues long. CDR3 in DNA: TGTGCCAGCAGCTTAGCCTGGGGCAGGGGGCCCTACAATGAGCAGTTCTTC. Amino acids: CASSLAWGRGPYNEQFF.

The chain links TRBV24-1 to TRBJ2-2; D unclear. The germline V gene has CDR1 KGHDR and CDR2 SFDVKD. The CDR3 loop spans 13 amino acids. The V gene lost 5 bases and the J gene lost 1 base, with 4 bases spanning the gap. CDR3: CATSVRNTGELFF. The CDR3, as DNA: TGTGCCACCAGTGTCAGGAACACCGGGGAGCTGTTTTTT.

The CDR3 DNA sequence: TGTGCCAGCAGCTTAGAAGCGGTCTCCTACAATGAGCAGTTCTTC. The encoded protein is CASSLEAVSYNEQFF. The chain couples TRBV7-6 to TRBJ2-1; tentative D call: TRBD2 (5 bases). The CDR3 has 15 residues. Germline loops: CDR1 SGHVS, CDR2 FNYEAQ. V dropped 1 base and J dropped 0 bases, with 7 bases sitting between them.

DNA of the CDR3: TGTGCCAGTAGTGCTACAGGGATCTCGAACTATGGCTACACCTTC. Translating it yields CASSATGISNYGYTF. V is TRBV19 and J is TRBJ1-2; D is possibly TRBD1 (6 bases). V gave up 5 bases and J gave up 2 bases, with 15 bases separating them. CDR1 LNHDA and CDR2 SQIVND come from the germline V gene (reference sequence). The CDR3 loop spans 15 amino acids.

This chain connects TRBV15 to TRBJ1-2; D is possibly TRBD1 (6 bases). The CDR3 is 13 residues long. Germline CDR1 and CDR2: LNHNV and YYDKDF (reference sequence). Here the CDR3 DNA reads TGTGCGACATCCCGGGACAAAACATATGGCTACACCTTC. Amino acid sequence: CATSRDKTYGYTF.

This chain's CDR3 is CASRKQGGTGELFF. The CDR3 nucleotides are TGTGCCAGCAGAAAACAGGGGGGCACCGGGGAGCTGTTTTTT. The chain couples TRBV28 to TRBJ2-2; 8 bases are shared with TRBD1. Losses at the gene ends were 6 bases for V and 4 bases for J; bases not matched to a gene: 4. The CDR3 runs to 14 residues. Germline V gives CDR1 MDHEN, CDR2 SYDVKM.

V and J are TRBV2 and TRBJ1-3, with no clear D. The V and J ends lost 7 bases and 2 bases respectively, with 9 bases between them. The CDR3 extends over 13 amino acids. Germline loops: CDR1 SNHLY, CDR2 FYNNEI. DNA of the CDR3: TGTGCCAGCATTGTGGGCCCTGGAAACACCATATATTTT. Translation: CASIVGPGNTIYF.

This clone came up a few times. The chain joins TRBV7-9 to TRBJ2-3; no firm D call. Germline CDR1 and CDR2: SEHNR and FQNEAQ (reference sequence). This CDR3 is built from 13 residues. V was trimmed by 4 bases and J by 2 bases, leaving 7 bases between them. The CDR3 region is CASSSEFTDTQYF. The CDR3 DNA is TGTGCCAGCAGCTCAGAATTCACAGATACGCAGTATTTT. Full variable domain (missing parts from reference TRBV7-9 and TRBJ2-3): DTGVSQNPRHKITKRGQNVTFRCDPISEHNRLYWYRQTLGQGPEFLTYFQNEAQLEKSRLLSDRFSAERPKGSFSTLEIQRTEQGDSAMYLCASSSEFTDTQYFGPGTRLTVL.

Here the CDR3 reads CASSVGGATGSNEKLFF. CDR3 DNA sequence: TGTGCCAGCAGCGTAGGGGGAGCCACCGGCAGTAATGAAAAACTGTTTTTT. The rearrangement joins TRBV9 to TRBJ1-4; D is unresolved. The CDR3 has 17 residues. Germline V gives CDR1 SGDLS, CDR2 YYNGEE. V was pared by 0 bases and J by 4 bases, with 16 bases between.

This clone is a singleton in its sample. The chain uses TRBV11-1 and TRBJ2-1; 14 positions match TRBD2. Trimming took 5 bases from V and 9 from J; bases not matched to a gene: 3. CDR1 is SGHAT, CDR2 FQDESV, per germline (reference sequence). The CDR3 loop spans 14 amino acids. CDR3 in amino acids: CASSKGLAGVEQFF. The CDR3 nucleotides are TGTGCCAGCAGCAAGGGACTAGCGGGAGTTGAGCAGTTCTTC. The whole variable domain, remainder taken from reference TRBV11-1 and TRBJ2-1, is EAEVAQSPRYKITEKSQAVAFWCDPISGHATLYWYRQILGQGPELLVQFQDESVVDDSQLPKDRFSAERLKGVDSTLKIQPAELGDSAMYLCASSKGLAGVEQFFGPGTRLTVL.